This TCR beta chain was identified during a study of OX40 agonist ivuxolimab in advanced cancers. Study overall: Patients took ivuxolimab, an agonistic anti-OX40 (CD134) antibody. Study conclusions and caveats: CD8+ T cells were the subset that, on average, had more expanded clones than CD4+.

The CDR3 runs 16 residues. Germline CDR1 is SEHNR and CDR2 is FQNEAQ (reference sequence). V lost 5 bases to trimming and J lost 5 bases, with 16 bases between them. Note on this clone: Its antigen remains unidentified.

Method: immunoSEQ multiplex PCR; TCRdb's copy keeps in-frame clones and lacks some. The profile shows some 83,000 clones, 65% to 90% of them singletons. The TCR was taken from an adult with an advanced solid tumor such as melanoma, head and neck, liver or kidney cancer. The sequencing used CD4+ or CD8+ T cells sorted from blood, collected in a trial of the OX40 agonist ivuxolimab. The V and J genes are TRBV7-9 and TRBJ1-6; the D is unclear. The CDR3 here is CASSPPDGLDNSPLHF. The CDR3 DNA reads TGTGCCAGCAGCCCTCCCGACGGTCTAGATAATTCACCCCTCCACTTT.